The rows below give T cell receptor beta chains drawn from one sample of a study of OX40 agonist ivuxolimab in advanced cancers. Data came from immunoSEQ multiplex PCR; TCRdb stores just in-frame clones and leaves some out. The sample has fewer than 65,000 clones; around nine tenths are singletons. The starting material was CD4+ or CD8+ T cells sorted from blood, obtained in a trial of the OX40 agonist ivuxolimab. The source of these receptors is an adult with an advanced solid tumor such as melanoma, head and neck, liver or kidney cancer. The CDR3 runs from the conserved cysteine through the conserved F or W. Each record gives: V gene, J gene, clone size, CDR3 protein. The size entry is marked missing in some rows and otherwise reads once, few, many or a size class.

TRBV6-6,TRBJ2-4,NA,CASSYFPGGGKNIQYF
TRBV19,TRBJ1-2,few,CASQFSAGSSRGYTF
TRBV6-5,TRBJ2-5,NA,CASSYGRTGGSGTQYF
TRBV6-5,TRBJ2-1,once,CASSPQGAGEQFF
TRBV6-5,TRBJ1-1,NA,CASRRRTNTEAFF
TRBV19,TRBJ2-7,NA,CASLLSYEQYF
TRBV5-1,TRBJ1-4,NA,CASSFGRAATNEKLFF
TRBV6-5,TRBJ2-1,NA,CASRDRDREVNEQFF
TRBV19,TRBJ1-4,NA,CASTWGARGPEKLFF
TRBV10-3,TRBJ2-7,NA,CAISLHPSSYEQYF
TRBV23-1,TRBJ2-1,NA,CAYHRVSRRYSPEQFF
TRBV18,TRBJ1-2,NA,CASSPPGTGGNYGYTF
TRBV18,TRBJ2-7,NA,CASSRDKGSYEQYF
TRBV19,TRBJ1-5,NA,CASSIMGWSNQPQHF
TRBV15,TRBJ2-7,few,CATSRDMAAVEQYF
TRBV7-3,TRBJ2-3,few,CASSETFRGTDTQYF
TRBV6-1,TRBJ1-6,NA,CASRTTGLGSPLHF
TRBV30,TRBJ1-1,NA,CAWSVLGAGGAFF
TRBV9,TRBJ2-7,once,CASLQGEQYF
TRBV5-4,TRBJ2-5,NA,CASSKGTDGGETQYF
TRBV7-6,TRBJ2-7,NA,CASSSSWTGEQYF
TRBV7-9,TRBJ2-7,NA,CASSLGQGRKVYEQYF
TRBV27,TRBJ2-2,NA,CASAGTGDRGELFF
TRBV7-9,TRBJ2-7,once,CASSLPGGGYEQYF
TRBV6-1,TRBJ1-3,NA,CASSEFMGKSGNTIYF
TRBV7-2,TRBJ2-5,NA,CASSFGLAGSGTQYF
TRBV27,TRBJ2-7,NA,CASSGKGAREQYF
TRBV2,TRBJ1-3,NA,CASKLRGNTIYF
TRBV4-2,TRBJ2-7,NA,CASSQDRGRAVEF
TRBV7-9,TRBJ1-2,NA,CASSPGLNYGYTF
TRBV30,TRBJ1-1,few,CAWSRAGMNTEAFF
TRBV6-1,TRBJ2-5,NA,CASSGPGLAQPGETQYF
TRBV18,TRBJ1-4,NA,CASSPLRDANNEKLFF
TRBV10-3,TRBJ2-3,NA,CAISELKGQGERRRTDTQYF
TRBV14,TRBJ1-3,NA,CASSRQGFRNTIYF
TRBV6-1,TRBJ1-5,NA,CASSDTGFQPQHF
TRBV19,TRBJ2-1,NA,CASSTGTGGKNEQFF
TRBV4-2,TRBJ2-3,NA,CASSQEAGRGTDTQYF
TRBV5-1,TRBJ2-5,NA,CASSLDVRETQYF
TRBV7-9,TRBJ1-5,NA,CASSTDRANQPQHF
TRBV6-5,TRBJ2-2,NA,CASSYLATRTGELFF
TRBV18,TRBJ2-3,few,CASSPRWDPSTDTQYF
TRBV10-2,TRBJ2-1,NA,CASSNTFDEQFF
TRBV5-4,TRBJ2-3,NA,CASSSGTSGGRGTDTQYF
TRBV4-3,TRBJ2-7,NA,CASSQEQGPPHEQYF
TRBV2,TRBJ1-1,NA,CASSIRVTMNTEAFF
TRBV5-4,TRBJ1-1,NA,CASSQSVGRNTEAFF
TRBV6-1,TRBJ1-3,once,CASSLWTVSGNTIYF
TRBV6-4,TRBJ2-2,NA,CASSQEWGGELFF
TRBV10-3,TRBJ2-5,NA,CAISDDRFGETQYF
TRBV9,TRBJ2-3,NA,CASSVAPGLAGGRTDTQYF
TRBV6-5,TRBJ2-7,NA,CASSYGGLGYEQYF
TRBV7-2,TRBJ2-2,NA,CASSSVVRTSGFPGELFF
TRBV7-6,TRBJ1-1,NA,CASSLARYSEAFF
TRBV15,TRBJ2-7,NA,CATSATLGRHEQYF
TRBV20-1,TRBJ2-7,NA,CSAQTGREQYF
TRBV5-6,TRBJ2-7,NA,CASSFPSGSSYEQYF
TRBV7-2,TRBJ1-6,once,CASSEKIRAGENSPLHF
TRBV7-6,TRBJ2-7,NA,CASSLGLAGGYEQYF